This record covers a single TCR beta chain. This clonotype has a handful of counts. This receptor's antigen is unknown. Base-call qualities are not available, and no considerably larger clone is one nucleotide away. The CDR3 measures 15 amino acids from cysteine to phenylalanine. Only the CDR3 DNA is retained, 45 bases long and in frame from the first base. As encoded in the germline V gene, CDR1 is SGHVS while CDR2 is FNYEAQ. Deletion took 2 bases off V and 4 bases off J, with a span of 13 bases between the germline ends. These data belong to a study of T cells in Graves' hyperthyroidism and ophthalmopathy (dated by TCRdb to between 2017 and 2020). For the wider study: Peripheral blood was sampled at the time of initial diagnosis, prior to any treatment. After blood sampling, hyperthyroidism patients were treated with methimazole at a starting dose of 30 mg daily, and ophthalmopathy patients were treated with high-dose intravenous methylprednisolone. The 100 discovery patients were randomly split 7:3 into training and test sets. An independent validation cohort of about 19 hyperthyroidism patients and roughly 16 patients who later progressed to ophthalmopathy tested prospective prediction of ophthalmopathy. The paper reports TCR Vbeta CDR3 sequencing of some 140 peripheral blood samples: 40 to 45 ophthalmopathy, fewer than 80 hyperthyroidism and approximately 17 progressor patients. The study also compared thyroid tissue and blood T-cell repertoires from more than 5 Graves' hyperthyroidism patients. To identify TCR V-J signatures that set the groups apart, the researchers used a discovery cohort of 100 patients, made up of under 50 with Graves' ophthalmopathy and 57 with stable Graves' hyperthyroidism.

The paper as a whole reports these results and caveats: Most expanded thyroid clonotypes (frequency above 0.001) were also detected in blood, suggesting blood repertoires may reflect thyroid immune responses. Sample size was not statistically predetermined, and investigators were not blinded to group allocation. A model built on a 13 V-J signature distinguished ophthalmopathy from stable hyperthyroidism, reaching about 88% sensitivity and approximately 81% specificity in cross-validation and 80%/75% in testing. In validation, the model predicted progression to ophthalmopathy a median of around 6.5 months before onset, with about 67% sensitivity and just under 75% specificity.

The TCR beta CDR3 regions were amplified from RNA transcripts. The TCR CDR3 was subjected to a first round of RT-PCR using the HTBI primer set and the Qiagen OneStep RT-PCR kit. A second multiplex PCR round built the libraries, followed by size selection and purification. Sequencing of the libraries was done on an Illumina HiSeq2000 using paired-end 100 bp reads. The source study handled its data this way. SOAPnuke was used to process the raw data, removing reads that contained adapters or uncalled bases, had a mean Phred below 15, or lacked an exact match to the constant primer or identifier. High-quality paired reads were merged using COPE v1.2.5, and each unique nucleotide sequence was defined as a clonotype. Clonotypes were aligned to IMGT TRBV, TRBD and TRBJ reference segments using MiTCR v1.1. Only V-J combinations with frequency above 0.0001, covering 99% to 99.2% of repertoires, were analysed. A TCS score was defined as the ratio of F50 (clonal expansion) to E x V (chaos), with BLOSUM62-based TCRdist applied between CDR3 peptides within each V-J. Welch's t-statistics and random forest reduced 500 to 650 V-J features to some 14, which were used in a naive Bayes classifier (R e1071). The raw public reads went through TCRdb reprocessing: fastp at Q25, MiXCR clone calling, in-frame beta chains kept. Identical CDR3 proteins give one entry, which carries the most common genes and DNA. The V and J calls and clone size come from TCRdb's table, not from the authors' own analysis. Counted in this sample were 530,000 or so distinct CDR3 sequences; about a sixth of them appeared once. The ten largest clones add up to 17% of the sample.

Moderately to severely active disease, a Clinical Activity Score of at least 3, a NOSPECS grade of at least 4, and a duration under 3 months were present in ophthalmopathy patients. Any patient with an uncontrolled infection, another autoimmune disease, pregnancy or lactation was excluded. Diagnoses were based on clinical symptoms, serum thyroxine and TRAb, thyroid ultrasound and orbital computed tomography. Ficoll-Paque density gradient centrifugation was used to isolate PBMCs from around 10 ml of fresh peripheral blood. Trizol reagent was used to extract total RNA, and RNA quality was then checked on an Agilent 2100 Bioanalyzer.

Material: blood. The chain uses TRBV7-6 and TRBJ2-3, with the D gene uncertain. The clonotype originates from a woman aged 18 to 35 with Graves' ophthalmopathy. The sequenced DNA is TGTGCCAGCAGCTTATCCCCGGGCCAGGCAGATACGCAGTATTTT. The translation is CASSLSPGQADTQYF.